This is a list of T cell receptor beta chains from one sample in a study of blood T cell repertoires in COVID-19. The assay was immunoSEQ multiplex PCR, and TCRdb's table has in-frame clones only and misses some. The sample lists approximately 140,000 clones; 84% were seen once. The sequenced sample consisted of peripheral blood. The receptors shown here come from a man aged 25 to 40 with COVID-19, enrolled during active disease. The CDR3 runs from the conserved cysteine through the conserved F or W.

j_gene	len	v_gene	CDR3aa
TRBJ2-1	15	TRBV10-3	CAISEGRVTNNEQFF
TRBJ2-3	15	TRBV23-1	CASIPWLMGWDTQYF
TRBJ2-1	11	TRBV2	CASRQGGEQFF
TRBJ2-5	15	TRBV7-2	CASSSRDREFWTQYF
TRBJ1-5	16	TRBV28	CASSRLTGNRGQPQHF
TRBJ1-2	14	TRBV7-2	CASSPVQGARGYTF
TRBJ1-3	14	TRBV19	CATRTGDSGNTIYF
TRBJ1-5	14	TRBV19	CASAGTGGNQPQHF
TRBJ1-2	15	TRBV4-1	CASSQPGTGYVGYTF
TRBJ1-3	15	TRBV18	CASSSPEGLGNTIYF
TRBJ1-1	15	TRBV29-1	CSVEVSRGISTEAFF
TRBJ2-2	15	TRBV28	CASSLWGGGTGELFF
TRBJ2-4	16	TRBV7-3	CASSSGQGGAKNIQYF
TRBJ2-1	16	TRBV6-1	CASSEVTRGLSYEQFF
TRBJ2-7	15	TRBV3-1/TRBV3-2	CASSRPGQPVPEQYF
TRBJ2-7	13	TRBV10-1	CASSEPGSYEQYF
TRBJ2-3	9	TRBV11-2	CASSPRPIF
TRBJ1-4	12	TRBV12-3/TRBV12-4	CASSTTTEKLFF
TRBJ2-7	13	TRBV10-3	CAISPNPNYEQYF
TRBJ1-6	13	TRBV30	CASVGGTNSPLHF
TRBJ1-2	14	TRBV7-9	CASTQTEGADGYTF
TRBJ2-2	14	TRBV28	CASSLVGGTGELFF